This T cell receptor (beta chain) was documented in a study of T cell repertoires in cytomegalovirus infection. Each CDR3 protein is one row after TCRdb ran MiXCR on the reads. Of about 470,000 distinct CDR3 sequences detected, under 55% appear once; the ten largest clones hold about 45%. V shed 6 bases and J shed 3 bases, with 18 bases lying between them. The germline CDR1 and CDR2 sequences are MNHNY and SVGAGI (reference sequence). CDR3 length: 15 amino acids. About this clonotype: Its antigen remains unknown.

The material sequenced was cultured PBMCs, taken from culture after CMV antigen stimulation. This chain uses TRBV6-6 with TRBJ2-7, with a possible D match to TRBD1 (6 bases). The sequence was obtained from a human donor in good health (CMV status not recorded). Some clones in this sample may be carry-over from other donors' samples. The CDR3 nucleotides read TGTGCCAGCAGCCGGACAGAATTGTTTGGCTACGAGCAGTACTTC. Translated, it gives CASSRTELFGYEQYF.